These T cell receptor beta chains were read from a single sample in a study of T-cell memory formation after mild COVID-19. One entry per CDR3 protein, called by TCRdb with MiXCR from the 5' RACE reads. Of 120,000 to 150,000 distinct CDR3 sequences in the sample, 15% to 20% were seen once. The specimen was PBMCs or a T cell subset sorted from them (not recorded which). These receptors all stem from an adult woman who had mild COVID-19 (a few samples of this study predate the infection). Cell type and time point are not known. Both conserved end residues are part of each CDR3. D genes are given only for firm matches. Clone size is shown for a subset of rows, as once, few, many or a class of expanded clone.

clone_size d_call j_call v_call cdr3_aa cdr3_nt
- TRBD2 TRBJ2-1 TRBV7-2 CASSFAGTSGSYNEQFF TGTGCCAGCAGCTTCGCCGGGACTAGCGGGAGTTACAATGAGCAGTTCTTC
few - TRBJ2-7 TRBV14 CASSQVGHGYEQYF TGTGCCAGCAGCCAGGTGGGACATGGCTACGAGCAGTACTTC
- - TRBJ2-2 TRBV6-5 CASRRLGTVNTGELFF TGTGCCAGCAGACGATTAGGGACGGTGAACACCGGGGAGCTGTTTTTT
- TRBD2 TRBJ2-1 TRBV3-1 CASRTSASNEQFF TGTGCCAGCCGGACTAGCGCAAGCAATGAGCAGTTCTTC
- TRBD1 TRBJ2-2 TRBV12-3/TRBV12-4 CASSSTGGGTGELFF TGTGCCAGCAGTTCGACAGGGGGAGGAACCGGGGAGCTGTTTTTT
- TRBD1 TRBJ2-5 TRBV7-8 CASSPRRDRARETQYF TGTGCCAGCAGCCCGAGGCGGGACAGGGCCAGAGAGACCCAGTACTTC
- - TRBJ2-5 TRBV20-1 CSAAPGGLFQETQYF TGCAGTGCTGCTCCAGGGGGGCTCTTCCAAGAGACCCAGTACTTC
- - TRBJ2-6 TRBV5-1 CASSRGPPSSGANVLTF TGCGCCAGCAGCAGAGGACCTCCTAGCTCTGGGGCCAACGTCCTGACTTTC
- TRBD1 TRBJ2-5 TRBV12-3/TRBV12-4 CDSSSGQGVQETQYF TGTGACAGCAGTTCGGGACAGGGGGTTCAAGAGACCCAGTACTTC
- TRBD2 TRBJ2-5 TRBV5-5 CASSLLAGQETQYF TGTGCCAGCAGCTTACTAGCGGGGCAAGAGACCCAGTACTTC
- TRBD2 TRBJ2-2 TRBV5-6 CASSLVASGNTGELFF TGTGCCAGCAGCTTGGTAGCTAGCGGTAACACCGGGGAGCTGTTTTTT
- - TRBJ1-2 TRBV9 CASSVYGNYGYTF TGTGCCAGCAGCGTCTATGGTAACTATGGCTACACCTTC